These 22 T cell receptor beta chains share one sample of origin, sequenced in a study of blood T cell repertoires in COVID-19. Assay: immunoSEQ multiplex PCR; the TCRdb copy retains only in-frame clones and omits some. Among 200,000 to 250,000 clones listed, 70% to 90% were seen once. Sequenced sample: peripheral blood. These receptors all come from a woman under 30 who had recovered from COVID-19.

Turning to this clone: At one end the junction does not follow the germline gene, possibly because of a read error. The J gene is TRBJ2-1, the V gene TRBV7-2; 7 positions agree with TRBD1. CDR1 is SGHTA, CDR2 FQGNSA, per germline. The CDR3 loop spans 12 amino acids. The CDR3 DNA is TGTGCCAGCAGCTTAGATTGGACAGGTGGTATCTTC. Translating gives CASSLDWTGGIF. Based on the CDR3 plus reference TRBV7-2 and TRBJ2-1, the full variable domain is GAGVSQSPSNKVTEKGKDVELRCDPISGHTALYWYRQSLGQGLEFLIYFQGNSAPDKSGLPSDRFSAERTGGSVSTLTIQRTQQEDSAVYLCASSLDWTGGIFGPGTRLTVL.

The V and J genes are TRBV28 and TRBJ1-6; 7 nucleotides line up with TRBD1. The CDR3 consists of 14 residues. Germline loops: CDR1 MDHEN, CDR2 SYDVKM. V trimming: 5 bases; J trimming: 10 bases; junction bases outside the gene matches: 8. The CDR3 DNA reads TGTGCCAGCAGTCCTGACAGGGAGAGGTCACCCCTCCACTTT. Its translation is CASSPDRERSPLHF.

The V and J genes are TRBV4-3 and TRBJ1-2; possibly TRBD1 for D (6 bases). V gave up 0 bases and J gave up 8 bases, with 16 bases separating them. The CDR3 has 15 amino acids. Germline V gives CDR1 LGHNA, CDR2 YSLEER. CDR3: CASSQEEGETGGYTF. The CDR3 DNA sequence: TGCGCCAGCAGCCAAGAAGAGGGGGAAACTGGAGGCTACACCTTC.

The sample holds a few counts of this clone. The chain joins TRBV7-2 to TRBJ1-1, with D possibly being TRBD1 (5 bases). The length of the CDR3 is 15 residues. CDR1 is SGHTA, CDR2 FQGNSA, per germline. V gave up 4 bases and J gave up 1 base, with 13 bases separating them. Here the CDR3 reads CASSSPGRRNTEAFF. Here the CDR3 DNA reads TGTGCCAGCAGCTCGCCAGGGAGGCGGAACACTGAAGCTTTCTTT.

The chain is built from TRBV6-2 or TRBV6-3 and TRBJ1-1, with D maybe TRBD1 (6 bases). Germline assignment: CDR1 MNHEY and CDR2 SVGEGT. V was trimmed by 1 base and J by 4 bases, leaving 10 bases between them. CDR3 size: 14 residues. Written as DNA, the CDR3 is TGTGCCAGCAGTTACTGGGGGCCGAGCACTGAAGCTTTCTTT. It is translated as CASSYWGPSTEAFF.

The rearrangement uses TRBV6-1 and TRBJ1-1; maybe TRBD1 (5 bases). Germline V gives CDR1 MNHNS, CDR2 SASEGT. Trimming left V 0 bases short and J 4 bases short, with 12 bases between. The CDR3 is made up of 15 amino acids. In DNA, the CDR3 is TGTGCCAGCAGTGAAGCGCGGGGGTTGGTCACTGAAGCTTTCTTT. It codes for CASSEARGLVTEAFF.

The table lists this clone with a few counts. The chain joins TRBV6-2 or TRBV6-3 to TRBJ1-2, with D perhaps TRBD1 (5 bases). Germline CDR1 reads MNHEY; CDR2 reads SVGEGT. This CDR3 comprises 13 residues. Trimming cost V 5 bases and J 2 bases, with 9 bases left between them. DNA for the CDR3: TGTGCCAGCAGTGGGACTGACAACTATGGCTACACCTTC. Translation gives CASSGTDNYGYTF.

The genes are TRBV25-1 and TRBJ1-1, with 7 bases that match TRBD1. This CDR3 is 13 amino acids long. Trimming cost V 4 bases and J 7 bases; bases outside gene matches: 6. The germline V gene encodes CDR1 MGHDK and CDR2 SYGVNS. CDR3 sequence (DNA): TGTGCCAGCAGTGCGACAGGGTTTGGTGAAGCTTTCTTT. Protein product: CASSATGFGEAFF.

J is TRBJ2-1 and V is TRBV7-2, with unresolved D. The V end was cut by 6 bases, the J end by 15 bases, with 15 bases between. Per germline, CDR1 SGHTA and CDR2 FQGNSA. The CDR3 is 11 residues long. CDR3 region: CASRYSLKRFF. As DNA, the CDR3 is TGTGCCAGCAGATACTCCCTTAAGAGGTTCTTC.

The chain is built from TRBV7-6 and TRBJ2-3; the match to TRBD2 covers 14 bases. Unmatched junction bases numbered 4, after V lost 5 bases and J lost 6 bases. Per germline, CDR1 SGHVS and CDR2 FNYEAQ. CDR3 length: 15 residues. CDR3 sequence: CASSLGLAGVDTQYF. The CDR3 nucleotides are TGTGCCAGCAGCCTGGGACTAGCGGGAGTGGATACGCAGTATTTT. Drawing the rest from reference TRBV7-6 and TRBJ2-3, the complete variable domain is GAGVSQSPRYKVTKRGQDVALRCDPISGHVSLYWYRQALGQGPEFLTYFNYEAQQDKSGLPNDRFSAERPEGSISTLTIQRTEQRDSAMYRCASSLGLAGVDTQYFGPGTRLTVL.

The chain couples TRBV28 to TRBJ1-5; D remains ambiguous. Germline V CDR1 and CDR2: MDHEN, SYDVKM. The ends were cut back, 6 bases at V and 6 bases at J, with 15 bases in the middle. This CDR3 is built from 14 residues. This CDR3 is CASRKTRRSQPQHF. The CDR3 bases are TGTGCCAGCAGGAAGACCCGGCGGAGTCAGCCCCAGCATTTT.

For the CDR3, the DNA is TGTGCCAGCAGTGAAGGGCAGGGCGCCTACGAGCAGTACTTC. It encodes CASSEGQGAYEQYF. V is TRBV2 and J is TRBJ2-7; possibly TRBD1 for D (5 bases). The CDR3 is made up of 14 amino acids. Germline V gene sequence: CDR1 SNHLY, CDR2 FYNNEI. V dropped 1 base and J dropped 2 bases, with 9 bases sitting between them.

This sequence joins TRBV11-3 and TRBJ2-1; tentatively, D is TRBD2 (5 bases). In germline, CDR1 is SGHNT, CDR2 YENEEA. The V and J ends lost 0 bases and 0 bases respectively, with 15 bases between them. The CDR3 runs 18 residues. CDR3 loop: CASSLDSSQRSSYNEQFF. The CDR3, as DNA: TGTGCCAGCAGCTTAGATTCCTCCCAGCGGAGCTCCTACAATGAGCAGTTCTTC.

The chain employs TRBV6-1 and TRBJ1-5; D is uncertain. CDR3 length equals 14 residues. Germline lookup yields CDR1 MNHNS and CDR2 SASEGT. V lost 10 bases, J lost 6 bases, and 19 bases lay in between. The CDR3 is CATNPLGEFQPQHF. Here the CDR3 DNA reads TGTGCCACCAACCCTCTTGGGGAGTTTCAGCCCCAGCATTTT.

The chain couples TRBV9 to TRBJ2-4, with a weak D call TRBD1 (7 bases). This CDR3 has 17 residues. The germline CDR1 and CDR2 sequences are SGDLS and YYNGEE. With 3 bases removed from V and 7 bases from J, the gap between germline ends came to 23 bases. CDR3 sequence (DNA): TGTGCCAGCAGCGCACTTCAGGGGGGCCCCAAGTTTAACATTCAGTACTTC. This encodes CASSALQGGPKFNIQYF.

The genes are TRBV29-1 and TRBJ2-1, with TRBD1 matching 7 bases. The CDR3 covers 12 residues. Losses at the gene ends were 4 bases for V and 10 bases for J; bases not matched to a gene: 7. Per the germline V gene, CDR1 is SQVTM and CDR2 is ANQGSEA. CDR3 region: CSVGQGLTEQFF. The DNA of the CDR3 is TGCAGCGTTGGACAGGGCCTCACGGAGCAGTTCTTC.

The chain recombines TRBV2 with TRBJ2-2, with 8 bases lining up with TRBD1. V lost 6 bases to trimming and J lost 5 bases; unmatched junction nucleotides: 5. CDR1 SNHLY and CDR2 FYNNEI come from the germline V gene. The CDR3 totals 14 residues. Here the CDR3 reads CASRDDRGTGELFF. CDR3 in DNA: TGTGCCAGCAGGGACGACAGGGGTACCGGGGAGCTGTTTTTT.

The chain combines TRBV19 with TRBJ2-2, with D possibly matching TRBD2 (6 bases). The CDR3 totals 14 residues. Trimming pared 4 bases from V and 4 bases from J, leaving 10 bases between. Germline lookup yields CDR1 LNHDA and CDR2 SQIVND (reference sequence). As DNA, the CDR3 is TGTGCCAGTAGTACGGGACTGACCACCGGGGAGCTGTTTTTT. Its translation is CASSTGLTTGELFF.

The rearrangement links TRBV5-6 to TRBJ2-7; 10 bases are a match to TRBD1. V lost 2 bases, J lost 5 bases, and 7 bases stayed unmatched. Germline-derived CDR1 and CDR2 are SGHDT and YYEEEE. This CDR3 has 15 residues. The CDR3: CASSFGDRGWDEQYF. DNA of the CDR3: TGTGCCAGCAGCTTTGGGGACAGGGGTTGGGACGAGCAGTACTTC.

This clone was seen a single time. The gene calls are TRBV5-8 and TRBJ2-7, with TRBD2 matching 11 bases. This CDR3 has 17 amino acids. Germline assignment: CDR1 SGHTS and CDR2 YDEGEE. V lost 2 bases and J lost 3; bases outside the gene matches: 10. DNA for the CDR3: TGTGCCAGCAGCTTCAAGCTAGCGGGAGGTAATAGCTACGAGCAGTACTTC. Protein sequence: CASSFKLAGGNSYEQYF.

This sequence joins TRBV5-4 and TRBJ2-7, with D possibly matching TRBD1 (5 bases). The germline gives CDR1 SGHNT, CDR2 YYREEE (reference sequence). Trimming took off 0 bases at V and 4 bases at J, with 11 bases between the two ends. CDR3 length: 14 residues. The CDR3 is CASSLDQGIYEQYF. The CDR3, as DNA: TGTGCCAGCAGCTTGGACCAGGGAATTTACGAGCAGTACTTC. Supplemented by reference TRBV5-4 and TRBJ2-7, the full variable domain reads ETGVTQSPTHLIKTRGQQVTLRCSSQSGHNTVSWYQQALGQGPQFIFQYYREEENGRGNFPPRFSGLQFPNYSSELNVNALELDDSALYLCASSLDQGIYEQYFGPGTRLTVT.

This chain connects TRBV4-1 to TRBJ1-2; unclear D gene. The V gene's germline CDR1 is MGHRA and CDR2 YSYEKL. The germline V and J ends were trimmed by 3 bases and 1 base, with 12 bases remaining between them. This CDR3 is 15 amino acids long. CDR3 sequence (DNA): TGCGCCAGCAGCCATCTGGCAGCGAATAACTATGGCTACACCTTC. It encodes CASSHLAANNYGYTF.